The following is a T cell receptor beta chain sequence with its context. This sample is part of a study of beta chain features in type 1 diabetes. This CDR3 has 16 residues. Trimming at V came to 8 bases and at J to 8 bases, leaving 14 bases not matched to a gene. Germline V gene lookup returns CDR1 SGHAT and CDR2 FQNNGV. Expressed TCRB transcripts got sequenced, as all isolated RNA was reverse transcribed. Some clones are missing from TCRdb's copy, which holds only in-frame ones; the method was immunoSEQ multiplex PCR. The sample carries 900,000 or so clones, roughly 15% recorded once. This clonotype was sampled from a woman between 18 and 29 years old in good health. Sequenced sample: naive CD4+ T cells from blood. The chain couples TRBV11-2 to TRBJ2-1, with TRBD2 identical over 11 bases. CDR3 protein: CASSGGLLAGVHEQFF. As DNA, the CDR3 is TGTGCCAGCTCGGGGGGTTTACTAGCGGGAGTCCATGAGCAGTTCTTC.